The clone carrying this T cell receptor beta chain was seen once. This sample is drawn from a study of T cell clonotyping in hematopoietic cell transplantation. The protocol was immunoSEQ multiplex PCR, while the TCRdb copy is restricted to in-frame clones and leaves out a portion. The table shows under 35,000 clones, with roughly 70% occurring only once. Noted time point: recipient sample about 28 days before transplant, after cytoreduction. Trimming removed 6 bases at V and 8 bases at J, with 19 bases between. Germline-derived CDR1 and CDR2 are LGHNA and YSLEER. The CDR3 contains 14 residues. V is TRBV4-3 and J is TRBJ1-2; D is unclear. The receptor's source is a man aged 50 or older with myelodysplastic syndrome. Some clones in this sample may be carry-over from other donors' samples. The material sequenced was peripheral blood mononuclear cells, taken before stem cell transplant. For the CDR3, the DNA is TGCGCCAGCAGTCCCGAGAACAGTTTGAGGGGCTACACCTTC. The encoded protein is CASSPENSLRGYTF.